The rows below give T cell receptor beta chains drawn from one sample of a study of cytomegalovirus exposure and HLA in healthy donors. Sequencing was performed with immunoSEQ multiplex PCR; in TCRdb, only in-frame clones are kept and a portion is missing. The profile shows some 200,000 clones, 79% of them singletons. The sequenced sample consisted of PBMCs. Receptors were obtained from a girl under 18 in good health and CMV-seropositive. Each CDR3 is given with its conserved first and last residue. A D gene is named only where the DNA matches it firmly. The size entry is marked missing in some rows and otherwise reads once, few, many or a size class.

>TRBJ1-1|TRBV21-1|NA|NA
CASCTGLCTEAFF
TGTGCCAGCTGTACAGGGTTGTGCACTGAAGCTTTCTTT
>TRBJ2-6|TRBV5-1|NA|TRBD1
CASSVTGSSGANVLTF
TGCGCCAGCAGCGTGACAGGGTCCTCTGGGGCCAACGTCCTGACTTTC
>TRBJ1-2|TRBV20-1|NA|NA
CSAMGGYGYTF
TGCAGTGCTATGGGGGGCTATGGCTACACCTTC
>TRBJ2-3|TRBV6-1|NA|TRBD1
CASSRDREGTQYF
TGTGCCAGCAGTAGGGACAGGGAAGGTACGCAGTATTTT
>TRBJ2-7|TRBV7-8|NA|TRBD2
CASSFLGLADEQYF
TGTGCCAGCAGCTTTCTCGGACTAGCAGACGAGCAGTACTTC
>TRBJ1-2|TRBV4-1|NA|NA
CASSQNAKGDGYTF
TGCGCCAGCAGCCAGAACGCGAAGGGAGATGGCTACACCTTC
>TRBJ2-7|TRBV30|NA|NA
CAWSVLTALTEQYF
TGTGCCTGGAGTGTACTCACAGCTCTTACGGAGCAGTACTTC
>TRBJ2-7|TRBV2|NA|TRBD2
CASSPSGSHYEQYF
TGTGCCAGCAGCCCTAGCGGGAGTCACTACGAGCAGTACTTC
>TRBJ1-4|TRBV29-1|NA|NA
CSVGQVNEKLFF
TGCAGCGTTGGACAAGTTAATGAAAAACTGTTTTTT
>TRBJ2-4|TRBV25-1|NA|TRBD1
CASSGTGGVRGAKNIQYF
TGTGCCAGCAGTGGGACAGGGGGCGTGAGGGGAGCCAAAAACATTCAGTACTTC
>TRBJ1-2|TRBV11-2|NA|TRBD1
CASSPGQGEGGYTF
TGTGCCAGCAGCCCCGGACAGGGGGAGGGCGGCTACACCTTC
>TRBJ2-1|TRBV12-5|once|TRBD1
CASGLVRLGTGVLENNEQFF
TGTGCTAGTGGTTTGGTAAGACTCGGGACAGGGGTATTGGAGAACAATGAGCAGTTCTTC
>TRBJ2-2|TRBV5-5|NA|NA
CASSLAPQGTNTGELFF
TGTGCCAGCAGCTTGGCCCCCCAGGGAACCAACACCGGGGAGCTGTTTTTT
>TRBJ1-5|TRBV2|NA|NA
CASTGGSQPQHF
TGTGCCAGCACGGGGGGCAGTCAGCCCCAGCATTTT
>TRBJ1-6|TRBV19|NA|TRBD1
CASSIRGQNLHDSPLHF
TGTGCCAGTAGTATAAGGGGACAGAACCTGCATGACTCACCCCTCCACTTT
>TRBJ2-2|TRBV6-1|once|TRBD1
CASSAGTGYNGELFF
TGTGCCAGCAGTGCCGGGACAGGGTATAACGGGGAGCTGTTTTTT
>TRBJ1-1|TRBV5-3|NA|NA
CARSGLANFKTEAFF
TGTGCCAGAAGCGGGCTAGCGAATTTTAAAACTGAAGCTTTCTTT
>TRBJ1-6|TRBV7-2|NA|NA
CASSLERTGSLHF
TGTGCCAGCAGCTTAGAGAGGACGGGATCCCTCCACTTT
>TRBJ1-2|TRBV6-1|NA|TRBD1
CASSGTGEGYTF
TGTGCCAGTTCCGGGACAGGGGAAGGCTACACCTTC
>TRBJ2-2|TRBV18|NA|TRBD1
CASSPPGQRNTGELFF
TGTGCCAGCTCACCGCCGGGACAGAGAAACACCGGGGAGCTGTTTTTT
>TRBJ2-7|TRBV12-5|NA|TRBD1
CASGVTGRYEQYF
TGTGCTAGTGGTGTGACAGGGCGTTACGAGCAGTACTTC
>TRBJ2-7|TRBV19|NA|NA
CASSTDTGNYEQYF
TGTGCCAGTAGCACCGACACAGGGAACTACGAGCAGTACTTC
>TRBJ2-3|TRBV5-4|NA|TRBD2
CASSHRLAITDTQYF
TGTGCCAGCAGCCACCGACTAGCGATCACAGATACGCAGTATTTT
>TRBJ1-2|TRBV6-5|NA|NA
CASSYSDGAGGYTF
TGTGCCAGCAGTTACAGCGACGGGGCGGGGGGCTACACCTTC
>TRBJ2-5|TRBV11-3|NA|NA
CASSLGPQETQYF
TGTGCCAGCAGCTTAGGCCCTCAGGAGACCCAGTACTTC
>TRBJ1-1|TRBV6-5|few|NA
CASREGRGTEAFF
TGTGCCAGCAGGGAAGGCCGAGGGACTGAAGCTTTCTTT
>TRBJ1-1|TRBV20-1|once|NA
CTPRGGEAFF
TGCACCCCGAGAGGGGGTGAAGCTTTCTTT
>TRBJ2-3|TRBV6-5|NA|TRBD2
CASQRGEITDTQYF
TGTGCCAGCCAGCGGGGGGAAATCACAGATACGCAGTATTTT
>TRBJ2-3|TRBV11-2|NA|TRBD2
CASSSLAGGLDTQYF
TGTGCCAGCAGCTCTCTAGCGGGGGGGCTTGATACGCAGTATTTT
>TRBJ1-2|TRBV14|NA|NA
CASSPRDDGYTF
TGTGCCAGCAGCCCCCGCGATGATGGCTACACCTTC
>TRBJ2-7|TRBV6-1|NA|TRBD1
CASPRGGQGYEQYF
TGTGCCAGCCCCAGAGGGGGACAGGGCTACGAGCAGTACTTC
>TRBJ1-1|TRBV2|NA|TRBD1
CASSGTNRGTEAFF
TGTGCCAGCAGTGGCACGAACAGGGGCACTGAAGCTTTCTTT
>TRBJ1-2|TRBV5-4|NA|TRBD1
CASSARQGNYGYTF
TGTGCCAGCAGCGCCCGACAGGGTAACTATGGCTACACCTTC
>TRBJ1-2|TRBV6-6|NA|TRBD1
CASSYSGTDYGYTF
TGTGCCAGCAGTTACTCGGGGACAGATTATGGCTACACCTTC
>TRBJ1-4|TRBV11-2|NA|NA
CASSSSGTSNEKLFF
TGTGCCAGCAGCTCATCCGGGACAAGTAATGAAAAACTGTTTTTT
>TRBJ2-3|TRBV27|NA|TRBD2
CASSARLAMSTDTQYF
TGTGCCAGCAGTGCGAGACTAGCGATGAGCACAGATACGCAGTATTTT
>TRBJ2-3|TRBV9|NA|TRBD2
CASSVDGGETDTQYF
TGTGCCAGCAGCGTAGACGGGGGGGAAACAGATACGCAGTATTTT
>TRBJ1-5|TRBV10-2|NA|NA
CASSLGAQPQHF
TGCGCCAGCAGCCTGGGAGCTCAGCCCCAGCATTTT
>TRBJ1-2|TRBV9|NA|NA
CASSVENGRNGYTF
TGTGCCAGCAGCGTAGAAAACGGTCGAAATGGCTACACCTTC
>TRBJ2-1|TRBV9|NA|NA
CASSVGLERREANEQFF
TGTGCCAGCAGCGTAGGGTTGGAGAGAAGGGAGGCGAATGAGCAGTTCTTC
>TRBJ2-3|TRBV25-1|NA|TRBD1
CASSIGQGVTDTQYF
TGTGCCAGCAGTATCGGACAGGGCGTCACAGATACGCAGTATTTT
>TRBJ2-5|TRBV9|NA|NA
CASSVGRSGQETQYF
TGTGCCAGCAGCGTAGGACGCTCGGGCCAAGAGACCCAGTACTTC
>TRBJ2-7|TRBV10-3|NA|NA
CAIRDDEVGVTYEQYF
TGTGCCATCAGGGACGATGAGGTCGGGGTCACCTACGAGCAGTACTTC
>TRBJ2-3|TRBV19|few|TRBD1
CACRMGTGGTDTQYF
TGTGCTTGCCGTATGGGGACAGGGGGGACAGATACGCAGTATTTT
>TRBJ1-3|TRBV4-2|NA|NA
CAYPAGRFGGNTIYF
TGTGCCTACCCGGCTGGCAGGTTCGGTGGAAACACCATATATTTT
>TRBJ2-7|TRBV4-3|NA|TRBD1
CASSQDWRQGVSEQYF
TGCGCCAGCAGCCAAGATTGGCGGCAGGGGGTTAGCGAGCAGTACTTC
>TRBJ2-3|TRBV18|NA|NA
CASSSATPDTQYF
TGTGCCAGCTCATCGGCGACTCCAGATACGCAGTATTTT